This T cell receptor beta chain was identified in a study of T-cell memory formation after mild COVID-19. This clonotype was found many times. In TCRdb, the 5' RACE reads were re-called with MiXCR into one record per CDR3 protein. The sample contains fewer than 650,000 distinct CDR3 sequences, 15% to 20% of which appear only once. The TCR originated in an adult woman who had mild COVID-19 (a few samples of this study predate the infection). Cell type and time point are not known. The specimen sequenced was PBMCs or a T cell subset sorted from them (not recorded which).

CDR3 amino acids: CSAGPGKGNEQFF. DNA for the CDR3: TGCAGTGCTGGCCCGGGGAAGGGCAATGAGCAGTTCTTC. The V gene is TRBV20-1, the J gene TRBJ2-1, with D possibly being TRBD2 (5 bases). CDR1 and CDR2 (germline): DFQATT, SNEGSKA (reference sequence). The germline V and J ends were trimmed by 5 bases and 6 bases, with 14 bases remaining between them. The CDR3 runs to 13 residues.